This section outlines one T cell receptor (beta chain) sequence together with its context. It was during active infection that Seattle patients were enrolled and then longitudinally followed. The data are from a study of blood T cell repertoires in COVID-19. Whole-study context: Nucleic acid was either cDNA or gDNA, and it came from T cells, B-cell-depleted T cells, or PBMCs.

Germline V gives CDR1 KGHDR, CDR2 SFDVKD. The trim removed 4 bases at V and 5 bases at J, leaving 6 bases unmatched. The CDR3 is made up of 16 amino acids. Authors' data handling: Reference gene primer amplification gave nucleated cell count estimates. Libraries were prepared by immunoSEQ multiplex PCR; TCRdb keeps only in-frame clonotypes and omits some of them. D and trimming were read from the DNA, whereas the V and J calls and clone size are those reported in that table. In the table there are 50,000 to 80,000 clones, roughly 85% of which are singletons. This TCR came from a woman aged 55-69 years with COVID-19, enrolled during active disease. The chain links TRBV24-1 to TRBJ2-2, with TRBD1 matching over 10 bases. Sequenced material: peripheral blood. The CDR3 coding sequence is TGTGCCACCAGTGAGTCCGGGACAGGGGATACCGGGGAGCTGTTTTTT. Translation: CATSESGTGDTGELFF.